This TCR beta chain was captured in a study of CXCR3-negative and CXCR3-positive naive CD8 T cells. Study-wide results and limits: TRB CDR3s were more hydrophobic in CXCR3-positive than in CXCR3-negative naive cells.

With regard to this clonotype: Its antigen remains unidentified.

The TRB cDNA libraries were prepared by 5' RACE with UMI labels. TCRdb reprocessed the 5' RACE reads and stores each CDR3 protein as one record, lacking DNA. This listing includes about 70,000 distinct CDR3 sequences. Per CD8+ T cell subset, triplicate sorts of some 280,000 cells each were done. Germline CDR1 MDHEN, CDR2 SYDVKM. The CDR3 spans 15 residues. Material: naive CXCR3+ CD8+ T cells from blood. The subset denotes: CD45RO-CCR7+CD27+CD95- naive CD8+ T cells expressing CXCR3 (TNR3+). V is TRBV28 and J is TRBJ2-3; TCRdb designates TRBD1, a call that cannot be tested without DNA. The clonotype was recovered from a human donor in good health. Some clones in this sample may be carry-over from other donors' samples. This CDR3 reads CASSLWGTSTDTQYF.